Shown below are 5 T cell receptor beta chains from a single sample sequenced in a study of cytomegalovirus exposure and HLA in healthy donors. Primers: 60 Vbeta forward and 13 Jbeta reverse. Assay used: immunoSEQ multiplex PCR; TCRdb lists only in-frame clones, some missing. This sample carries fewer than 150,000 clones, 80% of them seen once, and the ten largest clones take roughly 2%. Sequencing input: PBMCs. Every receptor here comes from a man younger than 40 in good health and CMV-seronegative.

This chain uses TRBV7-6 with TRBJ2-3; no definite D call. The CDR3 runs 13 residues. Germline CDR1 reads SGHVS; CDR2 reads FNYEAQ. Trimming cost V 4 bases and J 6 bases, with 11 bases left between them. The CDR3 reads CASSSSSADTQYF. CDR3 sequence (DNA): TGTGCCAGCAGCTCAAGTTCCGCGGATACGCAGTATTTT.

The sample holds one count of this clone. This rearrangement joins TRBV6-5 to TRBJ1-1; 8 bases align to TRBD1. From germline, CDR1 is MNHEY and CDR2 SVGAGI. V trimming: 0 bases; J trimming: 9 bases; junction bases outside the gene matches: 9. This CDR3 contains 15 residues. CDR3 in amino acids: CASSYSPDRVLKAFF. The CDR3 DNA is TGTGCCAGCAGTTACTCTCCGGACAGGGTTCTCAAAGCTTTCTTT.

The chain is built from TRBV7-9 and TRBJ1-1; D not certain. The length of the CDR3 is 13 residues. CDR1 is SEHNR, CDR2 FQNEAQ, per germline (reference sequence). The germline V and J ends were trimmed by 2 bases and 3 bases, with 7 bases remaining between them. The CDR3 sequence is CASSLSEYTEAFF. The CDR3 region has the DNA TGTGCCAGCAGCTTATCCGAGTACACTGAAGCTTTCTTT. Full variable domain (missing parts from reference TRBV7-9 and TRBJ1-1): DTGVSQNPRHKITKRGQNVTFRCDPISEHNRLYWYRQTLGQGPEFLTYFQNEAQLEKSRLLSDRFSAERPKGSFSTLEIQRTEQGDSAMYLCASSLSEYTEAFFGQGTRLTVV.

The CDR3 nucleotides are TGTGCCAGTAGTATAAAACAGGGCCTATCCTACGAGCAGTACTTC. Its protein is CASSIKQGLSYEQYF. This chain joins TRBV19 and TRBJ2-7; D possibly corresponds to TRBD1 (6 bases). The germline V and J ends were trimmed by 2 bases and 1 base, with 12 bases remaining between them. CDR3 size: 15 residues. Germline loops: CDR1 LNHDA, CDR2 SQIVND (reference sequence).

The chain couples TRBV11-2 to TRBJ1-1; 8 bases map to TRBD1. With V trimmed by 2 bases and J by 6 bases, 8 bases remained unmatched. Germline loops: CDR1 SGHAT, CDR2 FQNNGV. This CDR3 region has 15 residues. This CDR3 is CASSLQGARLSEAFF. CDR3 nucleotide sequence: TGTGCCAGCAGCTTACAGGGGGCGCGACTCTCTGAAGCTTTCTTT.